The present entry profiles one TCR beta chain with its context. This clone was seen just once. It lacks a known antigen. Per-nucleotide qualities are absent, and no much larger clonotype sits a single base away. Participants in the prospective study were enrolled through a virtual design, were aged about 18 to 89 years, and lived in approximately 25 United States geographic areas. Cohort assignment in the prospective study relied on participant-reported clinical history from a screening survey and a study questionnaire. Recovered participants in ImmuneRACE Cohort 3 were defined as having two consecutive negative NP/OP PCR tests, clearance from a healthcare professional, or resolution of symptoms. Each participant in the prospective study had whole blood, serum and a nasopharyngeal or oropharyngeal swab collected by mobile phlebotomists. Additional blood draws and questionnaires over a 2-month period could optionally be provided by prospective study participants. Before DNA extraction, blood samples from the prospective study were shipped at room temperature or frozen.

The V end gives up 7 bases and the J end 10 bases, leaving 9 bases in the junction not matched to a gene. Including the terminal cysteine and phenylalanine, the CDR3 comprises 11 residues. The entry retains the CDR3 DNA only, 33 bases that are in frame from base 1. Per the germline V gene (reference sequence), DFQATT is the CDR1 and SNEGSKA is the CDR2. The data were taken from a study of blood T cell repertoires in COVID-19 (dated by TCRdb to 2018 to 2021). Background on the whole study: Samples covering the acute and convalescent phases of COVID-19 were provided by collaborators in the United States, Italy and Spain. Deeply sampled blood TCRbeta repertoires from subjects exposed to, actively infected with, or recovered from COVID-19 were included in the dataset. Nearly every sample came with metadata listing a de-identified subject ID, COVID-19 status, age in years and sex. The samples were drawn from the first 160 participants of the ongoing ImmuneRACE study and from some 1,300 subjects provided by 6 global collaborators. The repertoires were made available in a free public database intended to serve as a resource for research on the immune response to SARS-CoV-2. The material from the prospective study consisted of cDNA or gDNA derived from T cells, B-cell-depleted T cells, or PBMCs. Where HLA class I and class II types were available, the types were taken from metadata supplied by the sample provider, not from assay-based typing. The paper's findings and limits, for the study overall: The quantity of clinical and demographic metadata differed by source and by participant and was supplied without curation.

TCRbeta CDR3 regions were amplified from genomic DNA by means of the immunoSEQ Assay, a bias-controlled multiplex PCR. The authors' analysis ran thus. Within the assay, amplification of reference gene primers was used to estimate how many nucleated cells each sample contained. To quantify the absolute abundance of each unique TCRbeta CDR3 rearrangement, sequence reads were collapsed and filtered. Productive Simpson clonality was computed per sample as the square root of Simpson's diversity index over productive rearrangements. TCRdb limited this immuneACCESS table to in-frame rearrangements with V and J called. A share of clones is missing; checked studies link under half to unresolved V genes, and the rest is unexplained. The DNA gave D and trimming, while V, J and clone size come from that table. The sample table contains around 300,000 clones; only one count was recorded for around nine tenths of them. The ten top clones hold about 5.5% of the sample.

This sequence was found in a woman aged 40 to 50 who had recovered from COVID-19. The sample was PBMCs or T cells enriched from blood (not recorded which). The chain was built from TRBV20-1 and TRBJ1-1, and 7 junctional nucleotides match TRBD1. The CDR3 here reads CSGDRARVAFF. The DNA is TGCAGTGGTGACAGGGCCAGGGTAGCTTTCTTT.